This entry lists 32 T cell receptor beta chains sequenced from one sample in a study of T cell responses to AZD1222 COVID-19 vaccine. Sequenced by immunoSEQ multiplex PCR; TCRdb stores in-frame clones only, minus some. Here the sample spans around 120,000 clones, more than 90% being singletons. Sequences were derived from peripheral blood, sampled on day 0 of AZD1222 vaccination. These receptors originate from an adult in good health.

J is TRBJ2-2 and V is TRBV11-2, with TRBD1 matching 7 bases. Trimming cost V 4 bases and J 5 bases; bases outside gene matches: 7. CDR1 and CDR2 from the germline V gene are SGHAT and FQNNGV. The CDR3 spans 15 residues. DNA for the CDR3: TGTGCCAGCAGCTGGGACAGTCGGCGGACCGGGGAGCTGTTTTTT. Translating gives CASSWDSRRTGELFF.

CDR3 sequence: CASTRSYNEQFF. Here the CDR3 DNA reads TGTGCCAGCACCAGGAGCTACAATGAGCAGTTCTTC. The chain recombines TRBV28 with TRBJ2-1, with D unresolved. CDR1 is MDHEN, CDR2 SYDVKM, per germline. There are 12 residues in the CDR3. Trimming pared 7 bases from V and 3 bases from J, leaving 7 bases between.

The chain uses TRBV19 and TRBJ2-5; 9 bases fit TRBD1. From germline, CDR1 is LNHDA and CDR2 SQIVND (reference sequence). V dropped 6 bases and J dropped 0; count of bases not matched to a gene: 11. The CDR3 is 17 amino acids. CDR3 loop: CASSPGQGVRYQETQYF. The CDR3 bases are TGTGCCAGTAGCCCGGGACAGGGAGTCAGGTACCAAGAGACCCAGTACTTC.

The chain links TRBV21-1 to TRBJ1-2; the table names TRBD1, a call not compared with the DNA. TRBV21-1 has pseudogene status. This CDR3 contains 12 residues. The CDR3 loop reads CASRRQVRGYTF. The CDR3 coding sequence is TGTGCCAGCAGAAGACAGGTACGTGGCTACACCTTC.

This chain joins TRBV11-1 and TRBJ1-1; D is perhaps TRBD1 (6 bases). Trimming left V 6 bases short and J 0 bases short, with 14 bases between. This CDR3 is 15 amino acids long. CDR1 is SGHAT and CDR2 is FQDESV in the germline V gene (reference sequence). The CDR3 nucleotides are TGTGCCAGCAGTAACAGAGACAGGCTGAACACTGAAGCTTTCTTT. Encoded protein: CASSNRDRLNTEAFF.

The rearrangement links TRBV5-6 to TRBJ1-1, with D hard to call. In germline, CDR1 is SGHDT, CDR2 YYEEEE. CDR3 length: 15 residues. V was cut by 7 bases and J by 1 base, with 17 bases left in between. The CDR3 nucleotides read TGTGCCAGCGGAATTGAAGCCTCAAGGAACACTGAAGCTTTCTTT. Its protein product is CASGIEASRNTEAFF.

The chain carries TRBV6-5 and TRBJ2-3; 8 bases align to TRBD2. CDR3 size: 15 residues. V lost 7 bases, J lost 5 bases, and 11 bases stayed unmatched. Germline CDR1 reads MNHEY; CDR2 reads SVGAGI. CDR3 amino acids: CASTHTGGERDTQYF. The CDR3, as DNA: TGTGCCAGCACTCACACGGGGGGGGAAAGAGATACGCAGTATTTT.

This clone was seen a single time. V usage is TRBV30 and J usage is TRBJ2-1, with 11 bases matching TRBD2. The CDR3 length is 15 residues. The V segment lost 0 bases and the J segment 5 bases; nucleotides outside the gene matches: 3. Germline V gene sequence: CDR1 GTSNPN, CDR2 SVGIG (reference sequence). The CDR3 DNA reads TGTGCCTGGAGTGTAGGGACTAGCGGTGACAATGAGCAGTTCTTC. It is translated as CAWSVGTSGDNEQFF.

The gene calls are TRBV9 and TRBJ2-1, with D possibly being TRBD2 (6 bases). Germline V gives CDR1 SGDLS, CDR2 YYNGEE. CDR3 length: 14 amino acids. V was cut by 1 base and J by 7 bases, with 12 bases left in between. The CDR3 region is CASSVRWEVNEQFF. CDR3 DNA: TGTGCCAGCAGCGTAAGGTGGGAGGTTAATGAGCAGTTCTTC. The complete variable domain, with remaining parts taken from reference TRBV9 and TRBJ2-1, reads DSGVTQTPKHLITATGQRVTLRCSPRSGDLSVYWYQQSLDQGLQFLIQYYNGEERAKGNILERFSAQQFPDLHSELNLSSLELGDSALYFCASSVRWEVNEQFFGPGTRLTVL.

This chain uses TRBV5-8 with TRBJ2-7; tentative D call: TRBD1 (6 bases). V shed 5 bases and J shed 0 bases, with 12 bases lying between them. The CDR3 spans 14 residues. Germline loops: CDR1 SGHTS, CDR2 YDEGEE. The CDR3 nucleotides are TGTGCCAGCAGACTCGACAGGTTCTCCTACGAGCAGTACTTC. It codes for CASRLDRFSYEQYF.

On this clone: The same CDR3 is also encoded by other DNA sequences in this sample. The chain couples TRBV11-3 to TRBJ2-2; D uncertain. In germline, CDR1 is SGHNT, CDR2 YENEEA. CDR3 size: 14 residues. Trimming removed 3 bases at V and 1 base at J, with 6 bases between. In DNA form, the CDR3 reads TGTGCCAGCAGCTTGGGCGGGAACACCGGGGAGCTGTTTTTT. It is translated as CASSLGGNTGELFF.

The gene calls are TRBV7-3 and TRBJ1-2; D gene uncertain. The ends were cut back, 10 bases at V and 4 bases at J, with 10 bases in the middle. The CDR3 consists of 11 residues. Germline V gene sequence: CDR1 SGHTA, CDR2 FQGTGA. Here the CDR3 DNA reads TGTGCCATACCTGCCTTCTATGGCTACACCTTC. Protein product: CAIPAFYGYTF.

The gene calls are TRBV27 and TRBJ1-1; 7 positions match TRBD1. The V segment lost 7 bases and the J segment 7 bases; nucleotides outside the gene matches: 9. CDR3 length: 13 residues. Germline CDR1 reads MNHEY; CDR2 reads SMNVEV (reference sequence). CDR3 loop: CASNDRDRSEAFF. The CDR3, as DNA: TGTGCCAGCAATGACCGGGACAGAAGTGAAGCTTTCTTT.

The V and J genes are TRBV23-1 and TRBJ1-2, with unresolved D. TRBV23-1 is recorded as an ORF, its role being uncertain. CDR3 size: 16 residues. Trimming removed 0 bases from V and 5 bases from J, with 16 bases in between. The CDR3 region is CASSQSGTVRLYGYTF. For the CDR3, the DNA is TGCGCCAGCAGTCAATCGGGAACGGTCCGGCTATATGGCTACACCTTC.

The chain links TRBV30 to TRBJ1-1; D perhaps matches TRBD1 (6 bases). The CDR3 totals 13 residues. Germline CDR1 reads GTSNPN; CDR2 reads SVGIG (reference sequence). V was shortened by 0 bases and J by 10 bases, with 15 bases between the two germline ends. The CDR3 sequence is CAWSVWGGLAAFF. The CDR3 DNA sequence: TGTGCCTGGAGTGTTTGGGGGGGGCTAGCAGCTTTCTTT.

As to this clone: Since a much larger clone is just one base distant, this may be a read error. The chain links TRBV11-3 to TRBJ1-2, with TRBD1 as a possible D gene (5 bases). Trimming cost V 0 bases and J 6 bases, with 5 bases left between them. CDR1 is SGHNT and CDR2 is YENEEA in the germline V gene. This CDR3 has 12 residues. DNA for the CDR3: TGTGCCAGCAGCTTAGACAGGGATGGCTACACCTTC. This encodes CASSLDRDGYTF.

The V gene is TRBV6-5, the J gene TRBJ2-4; the D is unclear. Per the germline V gene, CDR1 is MNHEY and CDR2 is SVGAGI. CDR3 length: 14 residues. V was pared by 4 bases and J by 13 bases, with 20 bases between. The CDR3 sequence is CASSSMPGIGLQYF. In nucleotides, the CDR3 is TGTGCCAGCAGTTCGATGCCGGGCATCGGGCTACAGTACTTC.

This rearrangement joins TRBV4-3 to TRBJ2-7, with D possibly TRBD1 on 5 matching bases. With 2 bases removed from V and 0 bases from J, the gap between germline ends came to 14 bases. This CDR3 is 16 amino acids long. Germline values: CDR1 LGHNA, CDR2 YSLEER. This chain's CDR3 is CASSQNQQGSSYEQYF. The CDR3 nucleotides are TGCGCCAGCAGCCAAAATCAGCAGGGATCCTCCTACGAGCAGTACTTC.

V is TRBV12-3 or TRBV12-4 and J is TRBJ1-1, with D perhaps TRBD1 (5 bases). This CDR3 is 13 amino acids long. Trimming cost V 0 bases and J 7 bases, with 9 bases left between them. CDR3: CASSLAPRGEAFF. CDR3 sequence (DNA): TGTGCCAGCAGTTTAGCGCCGAGGGGTGAAGCTTTCTTT.

This rearrangement joins TRBV29-1 to TRBJ1-2; 7 bases align to TRBD1. The CDR3 consists of 16 residues. V shed 3 bases, J shed 4 bases, and the junction held 14 bases outside the gene matches. Germline lookup yields CDR1 SQVTM and CDR2 ANQGSEA. The CDR3 spells CSVDRGATGEPYGYTF. DNA for the CDR3: TGCAGCGTTGATAGGGGAGCAACAGGGGAGCCCTATGGCTACACCTTC.

The rearrangement links TRBV27 to TRBJ1-4; D is unclear. This CDR3 has 15 amino acids. Between the trimmed V and J ends, which lost 2 bases and 4 bases, there was a span of 11 bases. Looked up from germline, CDR1 is MNHEY and CDR2 is SMNVEV (reference sequence). The DNA of the CDR3 is TGTGCCAGCAGTTTACGGGGTATTATTAATGAAAAACTGTTTTTT. Its protein is CASSLRGIINEKLFF.

This chain joins TRBV5-6 and TRBJ1-2; D is perhaps TRBD1 (5 bases). CDR3 size: 15 residues. Germline CDR1 and CDR2: SGHDT and YYEEEE. V shed 0 bases and J shed 8 bases, with 17 bases lying between them. The CDR3 protein is CASSLAQVMVEGYTF. The CDR3 DNA reads TGTGCCAGCAGCTTGGCACAGGTAATGGTTGAAGGCTACACCTTC.

Here the CDR3 reads CASSRQGWDEKLFF. The CDR3 region has the DNA TGTGCCAGCAGTCGACAGGGGTGGGATGAAAAACTGTTTTTT. The V call is TRBV6-2 or TRBV6-3, the J call TRBJ1-4; 8 bases line up with TRBD1. There are 14 residues in the CDR3. Germline CDR1 and CDR2: MNHEY and SVGEGT. The ends lost 5 bases at V and 6 bases at J; junction bases unmatched: 5.

The V and J genes are TRBV7-9 and TRBJ2-7; D not certain. The CDR3 loop spans 12 amino acids. CDR1 and CDR2 from the germline V gene are SEHNR and FQNEAQ (reference sequence). The V end lost 5 bases, the J end lost 0 bases, and 5 bases lay between the germline ends. Here the CDR3 reads CASSLSSYEQYF. The CDR3 DNA is TGTGCCAGCAGCCTGAGCTCCTACGAGCAGTACTTC.

The chain combines TRBV5-6 with TRBJ1-1, with TRBD1 identical over 7 bases. With 2 bases clipped from V and 0 bases from J, the junction kept 4 bases outside the gene matches. From germline, CDR1 is SGHDT and CDR2 YYEEEE. The CDR3 sequence is 15 residues long. CDR3 region: CASSFYRGLNTEAFF. The CDR3 DNA follows: TGTGCCAGCAGCTTCTACAGGGGACTGAACACTGAAGCTTTCTTT.

The V and J genes are TRBV18 and TRBJ1-2; 9 positions match TRBD1. V was clipped by 6 bases and J by 4 bases; unmatched bases: 6. Germline values: CDR1 KGHSH, CDR2 LQKENI. The CDR3 extends over 14 amino acids. DNA for the CDR3: TGTGCCAGCTCGTCCGGGACAGGGCGCTATGGCTACACCTTC. This encodes CASSSGTGRYGYTF.

The genes are TRBV11-2 and TRBJ1-4; TRBD1 is a possible D gene (5 bases). Trimming left V 4 bases short and J 7 bases short, with 16 bases between. Germline values: CDR1 SGHAT, CDR2 FQNNGV. This CDR3 has 15 amino acids. CDR3 loop: CASSSPNRGTEKLFF. CDR3 nucleotide sequence: TGTGCCAGCAGCTCGCCAAACCGGGGCACTGAAAAACTGTTTTTT.

There are a few counts of this clone. V and J are TRBV7-9 and TRBJ1-2; D ambiguous. This CDR3 contains 12 residues. Trimming took off 1 base at V and 2 bases at J, with 2 bases between the two ends. Germline-derived CDR1 and CDR2 are SEHNR and FQNEAQ (reference sequence). CDR3 sequence (DNA): TGTGCCAGCAGCTTAGACAACTATGGCTACACCTTC. Amino acids: CASSLDNYGYTF.

This chain links TRBV19 with TRBJ1-3, with D unresolved. V lost 7 bases and J 2 bases, leaving 6 bases between the germline ends. Looked up from germline, CDR1 is LNHDA and CDR2 is SQIVND (reference sequence). The CDR3 contains 12 residues. CDR3 amino acids: CASNRAGNTIYF. The CDR3 bases are TGTGCCAGTAATCGTGCTGGAAACACCATATATTTT. The full variable domain, in which reference TRBV19 and TRBJ1-3 provide the parts outside the CDR3, is DGGITQSPKYLFRKEGQNVTLSCEQNLNHDAMYWYRQDPGQGLRLIYYSQIVNDFQKGDIAEGYSVSREKKESFPLTVTSAQKNPTAFYLCASNRAGNTIYFGEGSWLTVV.

V usage is TRBV7-2 and J usage is TRBJ1-4; 7 bases match TRBD1. J was trimmed by 8 bases and V by 5 bases; bases with no gene match: 11. The V gene's germline CDR1 is SGHTA and CDR2 FQGNSA. The CDR3 spans 15 residues. CDR3 DNA sequence: TGTGCCAGCAGCGCCCGACAGGGATGGGGAGAAAAACTGTTTTTT. It translates to CASSARQGWGEKLFF.

V and J are TRBV10-3 and TRBJ2-2; 8 bases are a match to TRBD2. This CDR3 contains 16 residues. Germline assignment: CDR1 ENHRY and CDR2 SYGVKD. With V trimmed by 6 bases and J by 3 bases, 9 bases remained unmatched. The CDR3 DNA reads as TGTGCCATCAGGGATTCGGCGGGGGGCCACACCGGGGAGCTGTTTTTT. It yields the protein CAIRDSAGGHTGELFF.

The J gene is TRBJ1-2, the V gene TRBV20-1; tentative D call: TRBD1 (6 bases). V lost 4 bases to trimming and J lost 7 bases, with 10 bases between them. Germline CDR1 and CDR2: DFQATT and SNEGSKA (reference sequence). The CDR3 is made up of 11 amino acids. This CDR3 reads CSATQGPGYTF. As DNA, the CDR3 is TGCAGTGCTACACAGGGCCCTGGCTACACCTTC.